This entry lists 30 T cell receptor beta chains sequenced from one sample in a study of blood T cell repertoires in COVID-19 (dated by TCRdb to the early 2020s). Receptors were amplified or captured by the immunoSEQ multiplex PCR assay. TCRdb obtained this table from immuneACCESS and retained in-frame rearrangements with V and J assigned. These tables miss some clones; where compared with another copy, unresolved V genes account for less than half of the shortfall, and the remainder is unexplained. The sample table lists a few hundred thousand clones, almost 85% of them with a count of one. The ten largest clones take up 7.2% of the sample. Sequencing input: peripheral blood. These receptors were taken from a human donor in a cohort sampled during active COVID-19.

This clone was counted between two and nine times. The rearrangement uses TRBV5-1 and TRBJ1-2; no clear D. The CDR3 spans 13 residues. Germline loops: CDR1 SGHRS, CDR2 YFSETQ. V was shortened by 2 bases and J by 1 base, with 6 bases between the two germline ends. CDR3 DNA sequence: TGCGCCAGCAGCTTACAGCTTAACTATGGCTACACCTTC. It encodes CASSLQLNYGYTF.

J is TRBJ1-2 and V is TRBV12-3 or TRBV12-4; 7 nucleotides agree with TRBD1. The CDR3 runs to 13 residues. Unmatched junction bases numbered 7, after V lost 5 bases and J lost 7 bases. Here the CDR3 reads CASSRQGNGGYTF. CDR3 nucleotide sequence: TGTGCCAGCAGTCGACAGGGAAACGGTGGCTACACCTTC.

CDR3 DNA sequence: TGTGCCATCAGTGAGTCGGGGGGTAGCACAGATACGCAGTATTTT. It codes for CAISESGGSTDTQYF. The chain uses TRBV10-3 and TRBJ2-3; a possible D gene is TRBD2 (6 bases). From germline, CDR1 is ENHRY and CDR2 SYGVKD. There are 15 residues in the CDR3. V lost 0 bases to trimming and J lost 0 bases, with 7 bases between them.

The rearrangement links TRBV7-9 to TRBJ2-2, with TRBD2 matching over 7 bases. This CDR3 comprises 18 residues. V was pared by 5 bases and J by 1 base, with 13 bases of the junction left unmatched. Germline V gene data show CDR1 as SEHNR and CDR2 as FQNEAQ (reference sequence). CDR3 sequence: CASSVGTIGTLNTGELFF. CDR3 nucleotides: TGTGCCAGCAGCGTAGGGACTATCGGGACTCTGAACACCGGGGAGCTGTTTTTT.

The chain recombines TRBV19 with TRBJ2-2; D is uncertain. The length of the CDR3 is 15 residues. Germline-derived CDR1 and CDR2 are LNHDA and SQIVND (reference sequence). Trimming shortened V by 1 base and J by 1 base, and 7 bases separated the two germline ends. In DNA form, the CDR3 reads TGTGCCAGTAGTATAGTTGCAGTGAACACCGGGGAGCTGTTTTTT. This translates into CASSIVAVNTGELFF.

The genes are TRBV19 and TRBJ1-1; D possibly corresponds to TRBD1 (6 bases). The CDR3 has 18 residues. CDR1 and CDR2 from the germline V gene are LNHDA and SQIVND (reference sequence). V lost 7 bases, J lost 0 bases, and 24 bases lay in between. The DNA of the CDR3 is TGTGCCAGTAACACCACGGTCAGGGGCTGGGGTATGAACACTGAAGCTTTCTTT. It codes for CASNTTVRGWGMNTEAFF.

The chain carries TRBV18 and TRBJ2-3; TRBD2 agrees at 8 bases. In germline, CDR1 is KGHSH, CDR2 LQKENI. With 4 bases clipped from V and 0 bases from J, the junction kept 9 bases outside the gene matches. The CDR3 loop spans 17 amino acids. Here the CDR3 reads CASSRLVAGGSTDTQYF. The DNA of the CDR3 is TGTGCCAGCTCACGTCTTGTGGCGGGGGGCAGCACAGATACGCAGTATTTT.

The genes are TRBV10-2 and TRBJ1-5; weak D call: TRBD1 (6 bases). CDR1 WSHSY and CDR2 SAAADI come from the germline V gene. Trimming pared 8 bases from V and 0 bases from J, leaving 23 bases between. The CDR3 runs 18 residues. In nucleotides, the CDR3 is TGCGCCAGCTCTGGATGGGACACTCTCGGCTATAGCAATCAGCCCCAGCATTTT. Residues: CASSGWDTLGYSNQPQHF.

The V gene is TRBV19, the J gene TRBJ2-7, with TRBD2 as a possible D gene (6 bases). Germline CDR1 reads LNHDA; CDR2 reads SQIVND (reference sequence). V was clipped by 5 bases and J by 7 bases, with 15 bases between them. The CDR3 contains 13 residues. The CDR3 sequence: CASSPGLMGEQYF. DNA for the CDR3: TGTGCCAGTAGTCCGGGACTTATGGGGGAGCAGTACTTC.

J is TRBJ2-7 and V is TRBV5-4; a possible D gene is TRBD1 (7 bases). The CDR3 extends over 14 amino acids. V gave up 5 bases and J gave up 9 bases, with 21 bases separating them. Per the germline V gene, CDR1 is SGHNT and CDR2 is YYREEE (reference sequence). CDR3 sequence: CASSSGGTGDVQYF. In nucleotides, the CDR3 is TGTGCCAGCAGTTCCGGGGGTACAGGGGACGTGCAGTACTTC.

The rearrangement uses TRBV12-3 or TRBV12-4 and TRBJ1-4, with no clear D. Trimming removed 6 bases from V and 8 bases from J, with 13 bases in between. The length of the CDR3 is 13 residues. The CDR3 DNA reads as TGTGCCAGCAGCACCCCTGTTCTAGAAAAACTGTTTTTT. Its protein is CASSTPVLEKLFF.

V and J are TRBV19 and TRBJ2-5; TRBD1 agrees at 9 bases. The CDR3 sequence is 15 residues long. The trim removed 5 bases at V and 5 bases at J, leaving 9 bases unmatched. Germline assignment: CDR1 LNHDA and CDR2 SQIVND (reference sequence). The CDR3 reads CASSVPGQGGETQYF. The CDR3 nucleotides are TGTGCCAGTAGTGTCCCGGGACAGGGCGGCGAGACCCAGTACTTC.

The chain employs TRBV27 and TRBJ2-7, with TRBD1 matching over 10 bases. This CDR3 comprises 15 residues. The trim removed 5 bases at V and 4 bases at J, leaving 8 bases unmatched. From germline, CDR1 is MNHEY and CDR2 SMNVEV (reference sequence). CDR3 nucleotides: TGTGCCAGCAGTCCCCGGACAGGGGGTCGGTACGAGCAGTACTTC. This sequence encodes CASSPRTGGRYEQYF.

The V call is TRBV19, the J call TRBJ1-3, with D possibly being TRBD1 (5 bases). The CDR3 consists of 16 residues. The ends were cut back, 4 bases at V and 1 base at J, with 14 bases in the middle. Germline loops: CDR1 LNHDA, CDR2 SQIVND (reference sequence). DNA of the CDR3: TGTGCCAGTAGTAAACGATCAGGGAAGTCTGGAAACACCATATATTTT. Protein: CASSKRSGKSGNTIYF.

This clone was seen once. Here the CDR3 DNA reads TGTGCCAGCAGCGTAGTCGGGGGAGCCGGGGAGCTGTTTTTT. This encodes CASSVVGGAGELFF. J is TRBJ2-2 and V is TRBV9; possibly TRBD2 for D (6 bases). Trimming removed 0 bases at V and 6 bases at J, with 9 bases between. Germline V lookup: CDR1 SGDLS, CDR2 YYNGEE. There are 14 residues in the CDR3. Using reference TRBV9 and TRBJ2-2 for the parts outside the CDR3, the full variable domain is DSGVTQTPKHLITATGQRVTLRCSPRSGDLSVYWYQQSLDQGLQFLIQYYNGEERAKGNILERFSAQQFPDLHSELNLSSLELGDSALYFCASSVVGGAGELFFGEGSRLTVL.

This clone was picked up a small number of times. The chain has TRBV30 and TRBJ1-2, with D possibly being TRBD1 (6 bases). V dropped 0 bases and J dropped 3 bases, with 14 bases sitting between them. The CDR3 extends over 15 amino acids. Germline loops: CDR1 GTSNPN, CDR2 SVGIG (reference sequence). The CDR3 is CAWSVQTGIHYGYTF. CDR3 sequence (DNA): TGTGCCTGGAGTGTACAAACAGGGATTCACTATGGCTACACCTTC.

The gene calls are TRBV4-1 and TRBJ1-1; D is possibly TRBD1 (6 bases). V lost 0 bases to trimming and J lost 4 bases, with 12 bases between them. The germline CDR1 and CDR2 sequences are MGHRA and YSYEKL. The CDR3 runs 15 residues. Here the CDR3 DNA reads TGCGCCAGCAGCCAAGATACAGGGAAAGGCACTGAAGCTTTCTTT. Amino acid sequence: CASSQDTGKGTEAFF.

The genes are TRBV7-9 and TRBJ1-6; a possible D gene is TRBD1 (5 bases). The CDR3 loop spans 13 amino acids. The germline gives CDR1 SEHNR, CDR2 FQNEAQ (reference sequence). V lost 4 bases and J lost 5, with 6 bases in between. CDR3 sequence (DNA): TGTGCCAGCAGCTGGGGGGATAATTCACCCCTCCACTTT. Translated: CASSWGDNSPLHF.

The gene calls are TRBV4-1 and TRBJ2-3, with D perhaps TRBD1 (5 bases). V lost 1 base and J lost 1, with 9 bases in between. The CDR3 has 15 amino acids. The germline gives CDR1 MGHRA, CDR2 YSYEKL. Here the CDR3 DNA reads TGCGCCAGCAGCCAAGTTGGGGCTGGCACAGATACGCAGTATTTT. It is translated as CASSQVGAGTDTQYF.

The count of this clone is one. This chain links TRBV12-5 with TRBJ1-1, with 8 positions matching TRBD1. This CDR3 is 16 amino acids long. Germline V gives CDR1 LGHNT, CDR2 FRNRAP. Losses at the gene ends were 5 bases for V and 3 bases for J; bases not matched to a gene: 11. Here the CDR3 reads CASGAKTGVKDTEAFF. The CDR3 nucleotides read TGTGCTAGTGGTGCTAAGACAGGGGTAAAGGACACTGAAGCTTTCTTT.

The chain carries TRBV28 and TRBJ2-2; 10 nucleotides line up with TRBD1. The CDR3 loop spans 16 amino acids. CDR1 and CDR2 (germline): MDHEN, SYDVKM. The V segment lost 4 bases and the J segment 5 bases; nucleotides outside the gene matches: 7. The CDR3 DNA reads as TGTGCCAGCAGTTCCCCGACAGGGGGCGTTACCGGGGAGCTGTTTTTT. Encoded protein: CASSSPTGGVTGELFF.

The chain employs TRBV7-3 and TRBJ2-2; 8 bases fit TRBD2. Germline-derived CDR1 and CDR2 are SGHTA and FQGTGA. The CDR3 is 14 amino acids. J lost 4 bases, V lost 6 bases, and 4 bases had no gene match. The CDR3 DNA is TGTGCCAGCAGGGAGCGGGGGATCACCGGGGAGCTGTTTTTT. Its translation is CASRERGITGELFF.

The V and J genes are TRBV19 and TRBJ2-7; TRBD2 agrees at 9 bases. This CDR3 comprises 17 residues. V gave up 3 bases and J gave up 2 bases; unmatched junction bases: 11. CDR1 is LNHDA, CDR2 SQIVND, per germline (reference sequence). CDR3 sequence: CASSMRRGLAGTYEQYF. CDR3 nucleotide sequence: TGTGCCAGTAGTATGAGGAGGGGCCTAGCGGGGACCTACGAGCAGTACTTC.

This rearrangement joins TRBV12-5 to TRBJ1-2, with TRBD1 identical over 7 bases. The J segment lost 0 bases and the V segment lost 5 bases, leaving 12 bases of the junction unmatched. This CDR3 is 17 amino acids long. Germline assignment: CDR1 LGHNT and CDR2 FRNRAP. For the CDR3, the DNA is TGTGCTAGTGGTCCACCCCCCCGACAGGGATCTAACTATGGCTACACCTTC. Its translation: CASGPPPRQGSNYGYTF.

V gene TRBV5-4 combines with J gene TRBJ2-3; D may be TRBD2 (7 bases). Germline assignment: CDR1 SGHNT and CDR2 YYREEE (reference sequence). The CDR3 sequence is 15 residues long. The V end was cut by 5 bases, the J end by 2 bases, with 15 bases between. CDR3 sequence: CASRKGGAYTDTQYF. Here the CDR3 DNA reads TGTGCCAGCAGAAAGGGGGGGGCCTACACAGATACGCAGTATTTT.

V gene TRBV20-1 combines with J gene TRBJ1-2; D not resolved. The V gene's germline CDR1 is DFQATT and CDR2 SNEGSKA (reference sequence). Trimming stripped 6 bases from V and 4 bases from J, with 9 bases between. The CDR3 contains 11 residues. This CDR3 reads CSAIEIYGYTF. The CDR3, as DNA: TGCAGTGCAATAGAGATCTATGGCTACACCTTC.

The chain combines TRBV5-1 with TRBJ2-2, with D possibly TRBD1 on 5 matching bases. Germline V gene sequence: CDR1 SGHRS, CDR2 YFSETQ. The ends were cut back, 0 bases at V and 1 base at J, with 10 bases in the middle. The CDR3 contains 16 residues. In DNA form, the CDR3 reads TGCGCCAGCAGCTTGGAATCGCAGGGGAACACCGGGGAGCTGTTTTTT. Translation gives CASSLESQGNTGELFF.

In DNA form, the CDR3 reads TGTGCCAGCAAGATGGACAGGGAGATCAGCGGCTACACCTTC. Translation gives CASKMDREISGYTF. This chain links TRBV25-1 with TRBJ1-2; TRBD1 matches 8 bases. The ends lost 7 bases at V and 8 bases at J; junction bases unmatched: 12. The CDR3 totals 14 residues. Germline CDR1 MGHDK, CDR2 SYGVNS.

This clone came up once. The rearrangement links TRBV27 to TRBJ1-2; D not certain. Trimming shortened V by 2 bases and J by 7 bases, and 14 bases separated the two germline ends. The CDR3 sequence is 14 residues long. CDR1 is MNHEY, CDR2 SMNVEV, per germline (reference sequence). The CDR3 is CASSLRENVGGYTF. The CDR3 DNA is TGTGCCAGCAGTTTACGAGAGAACGTCGGTGGCTACACCTTC.

The rearrangement joins TRBV9 to TRBJ1-6; D possibly corresponds to TRBD1 (5 bases). CDR3 length: 14 residues. The V end was cut by 3 bases, the J end by 7 bases, with 11 bases between. Germline CDR1 SGDLS, CDR2 YYNGEE. The CDR3 sequence: CASSEEGRNSPLHF. DNA of the CDR3: TGTGCCAGCAGCGAGGAGGGACGGAATTCACCCCTCCACTTT.